The rows below give T cell receptor beta chains drawn from one sample of a study of cytomegalovirus exposure and HLA in healthy donors. Sequencing was performed with immunoSEQ multiplex PCR; in TCRdb, only in-frame clones are kept and a portion is missing. This sample has about 150,000 clones, with under 70% found just once. Sequenced material: PBMCs. The receptors here all came from a woman in her twenties or thirties in good health and CMV-seropositive. The CDR3 runs from the conserved cysteine through the conserved F or W. D genes are given only for firm matches. Only part of the rows carry a size: once, few, many, or a class if the clone is expanded.

TRBD1	TRBV25-1	.	14	TRBJ1-5	TGTGCCAGCAGTCAACAGGGGCTGAATCAGCCCCAGCATTTT	CASSQQGLNQPQHF
TRBD1	TRBV10-2	few	12	TRBJ1-2	TGCGCCAGTTACAGGGGATTGAGTGGCTACACCTTC	CASYRGLSGYTF
.	TRBV6-5	.	15	TRBJ2-3	TGTGCCAGCAGTTACTTTGGCAGGAACACAGATACGCAGTATTTT	CASSYFGRNTDTQYF
TRBD1	TRBV11-2	.	16	TRBJ2-7	TGTGCCAGCAGCTTCGGGACAGGCTCCCTTATCTACGAGCAGTACTTC	CASSFGTGSLIYEQYF
.	TRBV28	.	14	TRBJ2-5	TGTGCCAGCAGTTTACCGGCGGGGAGAGAGACCCAGTACTTC	CASSLPAGRETQYF
.	TRBV15	few	13	TRBJ2-7	TGTGCCACCAGCAGAGCACCCGGCTACGAGCAGTACTTC	CATSRAPGYEQYF
.	TRBV11-2	.	13	TRBJ2-7	TGTGCCAGCAGCCAGGGGACCGCCTACGAGCAGTACTTC	CASSQGTAYEQYF
TRBD2	TRBV27	few	12	TRBJ2-7	TGTGCCAGCAGGCTAGCGGGGGGTGAGCAGTACTTC	CASRLAGGEQYF
.	TRBV30	.	14	TRBJ1-3	TGTGCCTGGAGTTTGACAGGTGGAGGAAACACCATATATTTT	CAWSLTGGGNTIYF
.	TRBV4-1	few	16	TRBJ2-3	TGCGCCAGCAGCCAAAGTCCAGGAGGGGATGCAGATACGCAGTATTTT	CASSQSPGGDADTQYF
.	TRBV6-5	.	14	TRBJ2-3	TGTGCCAGCAGCAACCAGGTTTTGGCAGATACGCAGTATTTT	CASSNQVLADTQYF
TRBD2	TRBV5-4	.	17	TRBJ2-3	TGTGCCAGCAGCTTGGGACTAGCGGGCCCGTTCACAGATACGCAGTATTTT	CASSLGLAGPFTDTQYF
.	TRBV6-4	few	14	TRBJ2-3	TGTGCCAGCAGTGACAGGGGAAGCACAGATACGCAGTATTTT	CASSDRGSTDTQYF
TRBD1	TRBV5-4	.	14	TRBJ2-7	TGTGCCAGCAGCGCCGGGACAGGTGGGAGGGAGCAGTACTTC	CASSAGTGGREQYF
.	TRBV27	.	16	TRBJ2-7	TGTGCCAGCAGTCTTCGTTCCGGGAAGGTATCCTACGAGCAGTACTTC	CASSLRSGKVSYEQYF
TRBD1	TRBV4-1	.	16	TRBJ1-2	TGCGCCAGCAGCCAAGGCCGAGGGACAGGGATCTATGGCTACACCTTC	CASSQGRGTGIYGYTF
.	TRBV15	.	15	TRBJ2-1	TGTGCCACCAGCGGGCCTTCTGGATCCTCACCTGAGCAGTTCTTC	CATSGPSGSSPEQFF
.	TRBV19	few	13	TRBJ2-7	TGTGCCAGTAGTATACGTGAGACCTACGAGCAGTACTTC	CASSIRETYEQYF
TRBD1	TRBV18	.	15	TRBJ2-7	TGTGCCAGCTCGCCCTGGACAGGGGCTCCCTACGAGCAGTACTTC	CASSPWTGAPYEQYF
TRBD1	TRBV6-5	once	12	TRBJ1-1	TGTGCCAGCAGTGGGGGACAGCAAGAAGCTTTCTTT	CASSGGQQEAFF
TRBD2	TRBV9	.	13	TRBJ2-1	TGTGCCAGCAGCGCCGGGGGGGCGGTGAGACAGTTCTTC	CASSAGGAVRQFF
.	TRBV28	once	14	TRBJ1-5	TGTGCCAGCAGCATACTCTTAAGTGCTCAGCCCCAGCATTTT	CASSILLSAQPQHF
.	TRBV5-1	few	14	TRBJ2-2	TGCGCCAGCAGCAAGACAGCCGACACCGGGGAGCTGTTTTTT	CASSKTADTGELFF
.	TRBV5-4	few	16	TRBJ2-3	TGTGCCAGCAGCTCTCAGCGCCCCGGTAGCACAGATACGCAGTATTTT	CASSSQRPGSTDTQYF
.	TRBV9	.	16	TRBJ1-2	TGTGCCAGCAGCCCTGACTTGGAAGGCAGCTTCTATGGCTACACCTTC	CASSPDLEGSFYGYTF
.	TRBV11-2	.	16	TRBJ1-4	TGTGCCAGCAGCTTAGTCGACAGGAACGGGGACGAAAAACTGTTTTTT	CASSLVDRNGDEKLFF
TRBD1	TRBV14	.	16	TRBJ2-1	TGTGCCAGCAGCACCACGACAGGGACCTCCTACAATGAGCAGTTCTTC	CASSTTTGTSYNEQFF
.	TRBV9	.	13	TRBJ2-3	TGTGCCAGCAGCGTAGTATCCTCAGATACGCAGTATTTT	CASSVVSSDTQYF
.	TRBV5-5	.	12	TRBJ2-2	TGTGCCAGCAGCTTATCTGCCGGGGAGCTGTTTTTT	CASSLSAGELFF
TRBD2	TRBV6-5	.	14	TRBJ2-1	TGTGCCAGCAGTCCCGCCGGGACTAGCGGCAAGCAGTTCTTC	CASSPAGTSGKQFF
TRBD1	TRBV4-2	.	17	TRBJ1-5	TGTGCCAGCAGCCAAGAAGCACAGGGGACACGCAATCAGCCCCAGCATTTT	CASSQEAQGTRNQPQHF
.	TRBV10-2	few	13	TRBJ1-3	TGCGCCAGCAGTGGAGAGCTTGGAAACACCATATATTTT	CASSGELGNTIYF
TRBD1	TRBV29-1	once	14	TRBJ1-1	TGCAGCCATAGATCCGGGACAGGGAGGACTGAAGCTTTCTTT	CSHRSGTGRTEAFF
.	TRBV7-9	.	16	TRBJ2-3	TGTGCCAGCAGCTTAGTTCGGTTGCTCATCTCAGATACGCAGTATTTT	CASSLVRLLISDTQYF
.	TRBV27	.	16	TRBJ1-6	TGTGCCAGCAGTTTTTACCCGGCCCGGGATGGATCACCCCTCCACTTT	CASSFYPARDGSPLHF
.	TRBV2	.	15	TRBJ2-7	TGTGCCAGCAGGCCCTGGGGGCGGCCCCCCTACGAGCAGTACTTC	CASRPWGRPPYEQYF
.	TRBV6-1	.	13	TRBJ1-2	TGTGCCAGCAGCCGCGACAGGAGCTATGGCTACACCTTC	CASSRDRSYGYTF
.	TRBV6-5	.	13	TRBJ1-2	TGTGCCAGCAGTTATATAGGCGGGTATGGCTACACCTTC	CASSYIGGYGYTF
TRBD2	TRBV5-1	.	15	TRBJ2-7	TGCGCCAGCAGCTTGGTGGCTAGCGGTGACTACGAGCAGTACTTC	CASSLVASGDYEQYF
.	TRBV7-3	.	13	TRBJ1-2	TGTGCCAGCAGCTCGCTCTCATACGGGGGCTACACCTTC	CASSSLSYGGYTF
.	TRBV6-5	.	14	TRBJ2-2	TGTGCCAGCAGGCCCTGGGAGACGGCCGGGGAGCTGTTTTTT	CASRPWETAGELFF
.	TRBV7-8	few	14	TRBJ2-7	TGTGCCAGCAGCCCGGTGCGGGCAACCTACGAGCAGTACTTC	CASSPVRATYEQYF
.	TRBV2	.	15	TRBJ1-5	TGTGCCAGCAGCCCGACCGGGGGGCACGGTCAGCCCCAGCATTTT	CASSPTGGHGQPQHF
.	TRBV21-1	.	17	TRBJ2-5	TGTGCCAGCAGCAAATCGGGACAGGGGAGTAGACGGGAGACCCAGTACTTC	CASSKSGQGSRRETQYF
TRBD1	TRBV4-1	.	15	TRBJ2-7	TGCGCCAGCAGGGGAACGGGACAGGGTGCCCACGAGCAGTACTTC	CASRGTGQGAHEQYF
TRBD1	TRBV6-5	few	14	TRBJ1-2	TGTGCCAGCAGCCTCGAAGGGGGCACCTCAGGCTACACCTTC	CASSLEGGTSGYTF
.	TRBV23-1	.	18	TRBJ1-2	TGCGCCAGCAGTCTGGGGGCGGACAGAGATCCCGCTAACTATGGCTACACCTTC	CASSLGADRDPANYGYTF
.	TRBV6-5	.	15	TRBJ1-1	TGTGCCAGCAGTTACACCGGGTACAGGTCCACTGAAGCTTTCTTT	CASSYTGYRSTEAFF